Following are 12 T cell receptor beta chains from one sample sequenced in a study of shared clonotypes between healthy human individuals. Clones were read by immunoSEQ multiplex PCR, and TCRdb kept only the in-frame ones, dropping some. The sample has millions of clones, about 95% seen once; the top ten hold roughly 1.1%. Naive CD8 cells comprised CD45RO-negative, CCR7-positively selected cells, excluding terminally differentiated effector memory CD45RA+ cells. Sequencing was carried out using naive CD8+ T cells sorted from blood. The receptors were sampled from a young man in good health.

The rearrangement uses TRBV14 and TRBJ1-6; no firm D call. Germline V lookup: CDR1 SGHDN, CDR2 FVKESK. V lost 3 bases, J lost 0 bases, and 9 bases lay in between. The CDR3 sequence is 16 residues long. This chain's CDR3 is CASSHLPDSYNSPLHF. CDR3 nucleotide sequence: TGTGCCAGCAGCCATCTTCCCGACTCCTATAATTCACCCCTCCACTTT.

The chain uses TRBV10-3 and TRBJ1-5; TRBD1 is a possible D gene (6 bases). The CDR3 length is 16 residues. Deletions cut 5 bases from V and 2 bases from J, with 16 bases between. Germline CDR1 and CDR2: ENHRY and SYGVKD. The CDR3 spells CAISPQGGNGNQPQHF. DNA for the CDR3: TGTGCCATCAGTCCACAGGGAGGCAATGGCAATCAGCCCCAGCATTTT.

The chain uses TRBV5-1 and TRBJ2-5; D is possibly TRBD1 (5 bases). Germline V gene lookup returns CDR1 SGHRS and CDR2 YFSETQ. The V end was cut by 0 bases, the J end by 5 bases, with 8 bases between. The CDR3 contains 13 residues. The CDR3 nucleotides are TGCGCCAGCAGCTTGGGCAGGGTTGAGACCCAGTACTTC. Protein product: CASSLGRVETQYF.

The chain recombines TRBV6-6 with TRBJ2-3; the match to TRBD2 covers 11 bases. The V gene's germline CDR1 is MNHNY and CDR2 SVGAGI (reference sequence). J gave up 3 bases and V 8 bases, and 4 bases lay outside the gene matches. The CDR3 is made up of 14 amino acids. The CDR3 sequence: CASGASGGTDTQYF. CDR3 nucleotide sequence: TGTGCCAGCGGGGCTAGCGGGGGGACAGATACGCAGTATTTT.

This clone is a singleton in its sample. DNA of the CDR3: TGCGCCAGCAGCCCGGGGCCTAGCGGGGGGTTCACAGATACGCAGTATTTT. The encoded protein is CASSPGPSGGFTDTQYF. V gene TRBV5-1 combines with J gene TRBJ2-3; 11 bases are a match to TRBD2. Trimming took 4 bases from V and 2 from J; bases not matched to a gene: 9. In germline, CDR1 is SGHRS, CDR2 YFSETQ. There are 17 residues in the CDR3.

To note about this clone: At the DNA level, this CDR3 is encoded by other sequences in the same sample as well. The genes are TRBV9 and TRBJ1-1, with 7 bases identical to TRBD1. Per the germline V gene, CDR1 is SGDLS and CDR2 is YYNGEE. The CDR3 consists of 13 residues. V trimming: 3 bases; J trimming: 5 bases; junction bases outside the gene matches: 4. The chain's CDR3 is CASSAQGDTEAFF. CDR3 DNA sequence: TGTGCCAGCAGCGCGCAGGGGGATACTGAAGCTTTCTTT.

The J gene is TRBJ1-4, the V gene TRBV6-5; 7 nucleotides match TRBD1. This CDR3 has 15 amino acids. Looked up from germline, CDR1 is MNHEY and CDR2 is SVGAGI. The ends lost 4 bases at V and 8 bases at J; junction bases unmatched: 10. The CDR3 protein is CASSSRTGVLEKLFF. The CDR3 coding sequence is TGTGCCAGCAGTTCCCGGACAGGAGTTTTGGAAAAACTGTTTTTT.

J is TRBJ2-7 and V is TRBV5-6, with unresolved D. The CDR3 sequence is 14 residues long. Germline V CDR1 and CDR2: SGHDT, YYEEEE. Between the trimmed V and J ends, which lost 0 bases and 3 bases, there was a span of 10 bases. CDR3 nucleotides: TGTGCCAGCAGCTTGGGACTGGATGTCTACGAGCAGTACTTC. Protein: CASSLGLDVYEQYF.

The rearrangement uses TRBV7-9 and TRBJ2-7, with TRBD2 matching over 9 bases. This CDR3 has 15 amino acids. The V and J ends lost 4 bases and 2 bases, in that order; junction bases with no gene match: 6. CDR1 and CDR2 from the germline V gene are SEHNR and FQNEAQ (reference sequence). The CDR3 loop is CASSSVAGDAYEQYF. The DNA for the CDR3 is TGTGCCAGCAGCTCCGTAGCGGGAGACGCCTACGAGCAGTACTTC.

The chain links TRBV7-9 to TRBJ1-1, with 7 bases matching TRBD1. The CDR3 totals 14 residues. In germline, CDR1 is SEHNR, CDR2 FQNEAQ (reference sequence). J lost 6 bases, V lost 7 bases, and 11 bases had no gene match. Here the CDR3 reads CASILTGTGPEAFF. The CDR3 DNA sequence: TGTGCCAGCATTTTGACAGGGACTGGCCCTGAAGCTTTCTTT.

V usage is TRBV7-3 and J usage is TRBJ1-6; D gene ambiguous. V was pared by 0 bases and J by 7 bases, with 4 bases between. This CDR3 region has 13 residues. Germline V CDR1 and CDR2: SGHTA, FQGTGA. The CDR3 region has the DNA TGTGCCAGCAGCTTAACCGGCAATTCACCCCTCCACTTT. Amino acids: CASSLTGNSPLHF.

This clone was recorded only once. In DNA form, the CDR3 reads TGCGCCAGCAGCTTAGGGGGGATCAGCAATCAGCCCCAGCATTTT. It specifies CASSLGGISNQPQHF. The chain uses TRBV5-1 and TRBJ1-5, with a weak D call TRBD1 (6 bases). CDR3 length equals 15 residues. V gave up 2 bases and J gave up 1 base, with 10 bases separating them. Germline V gives CDR1 SGHRS, CDR2 YFSETQ.